Presented here are 9 T cell receptor beta chains from one specimen sequenced in a study of T cell changes during pregnancy in multiple sclerosis. Profiling relied on immunoSEQ multiplex PCR, and the TCRdb table lists in-frame clones only, not all of them. The data hold some 20,000 clones, with about 88% observed a single time. This specimen was CD8+ T cells from peripheral blood mononuclear cells, taken in the third trimester of pregnancy. All receptors derive from a female donor in good health, enrolled as a control in a pregnancy study.

The J gene is TRBJ1-2, the V gene TRBV9; D unclear. The germline V gene encodes CDR1 SGDLS and CDR2 YYNGEE. The CDR3 sequence is 12 residues long. Trimming cost V 3 bases and J 8 bases, with 11 bases left between them. The CDR3 spells CASSGSSQGYTF. The DNA of the CDR3 is TGTGCCAGCAGCGGAAGCTCACAGGGCTACACCTTC.

The V gene is TRBV19, the J gene TRBJ2-1, with 10 nucleotides matching TRBD1. CDR1 is LNHDA and CDR2 is SQIVND in the germline V gene (reference sequence). Trimming cost V 0 bases and J 2 bases; bases outside gene matches: 4. The CDR3 contains 17 residues. CDR3 sequence reads: CASSIDRGQGTYNEQFF. The CDR3 region has the DNA TGTGCCAGTAGTATAGATCGGGGACAGGGGACCTACAATGAGCAGTTCTTC. The full variable domain, with the rest looked up from reference TRBV19 and TRBJ2-1, is DGGITQSPKYLFRKEGQNVTLSCEQNLNHDAMYWYRQDPGQGLRLIYYSQIVNDFQKGDIAEGYSVSREKKESFPLTVTSAQKNPTAFYLCASSIDRGQGTYNEQFFGPGTRLTVL.

The chain couples TRBV7-8 to TRBJ2-7; D not resolved. The V and J ends lost 5 bases and 5 bases respectively, with 13 bases between them. The CDR3 consists of 13 residues. Germline CDR1 is SGHVS and CDR2 is FQNEAQ. CDR3 sequence: CASSPYSGHEQYF. In DNA form, the CDR3 reads TGTGCCAGCAGCCCCTACTCAGGCCACGAGCAGTACTTC.

V is TRBV6-1 and J is TRBJ2-7, with 14 positions matching TRBD2. With 6 bases clipped from V and 4 bases from J, the junction kept 2 bases outside the gene matches. Per germline, CDR1 MNHNS and CDR2 SASEGT. The CDR3 consists of 14 residues. The CDR3: CASSGLAGGYEQYF. In nucleotides, the CDR3 is TGTGCCAGCAGCGGACTAGCGGGGGGATACGAGCAGTACTTC.

This clone was detected only once. This chain joins TRBV6-5 and TRBJ2-5, with a possible D match to TRBD2 (5 bases). The CDR3 totals 14 residues. Trimming shortened V by 0 bases and J by 5 bases, and 10 bases separated the two germline ends. The V gene's germline CDR1 is MNHEY and CDR2 SVGAGI. CDR3 DNA sequence: TGTGCCAGCAGTTACTCGTTAGGCGGGGAGACCCAGTACTTC. It encodes CASSYSLGGETQYF.

The rearrangement joins TRBV4-3 to TRBJ1-5; D uncertain. The CDR3 runs to 16 residues. In germline, CDR1 is LGHNA, CDR2 YSLEER. Deletions cut 0 bases from V and 5 bases from J, with 14 bases between. The CDR3 loop reads CASSQDWRGWDQPQHF. CDR3 nucleotide sequence: TGCGCCAGCAGCCAAGATTGGAGAGGGTGGGATCAGCCCCAGCATTTT.

The V gene is TRBV4-2, the J gene TRBJ2-3; 9 bases match TRBD2. The V segment lost 1 base and the J segment 0 bases; nucleotides outside the gene matches: 20. The germline gives CDR1 LGHNA, CDR2 YNFKEQ. The CDR3 loop spans 22 amino acids. The CDR3 DNA follows: TGTGCCAGCAGCCAAGGGATCCTGAGGGTAGCGGGAGCCCCGGGTAGCACAGATACGCAGTATTTT. Translating it yields CASSQGILRVAGAPGSTDTQYF.

The chain combines TRBV28 with TRBJ2-1; TRBD2 aligns across 8 bases. CDR3 length equals 17 residues. The trim removed 4 bases at V and 7 bases at J, leaving 15 bases unmatched. Germline-derived CDR1 and CDR2 are MDHEN and SYDVKM. CDR3 in amino acids: CASSSELTAGERNEQFF. The CDR3 DNA sequence: TGTGCCAGCAGTTCGGAGCTGACAGCGGGAGAACGGAATGAGCAGTTCTTC. The full variable domain, completed using reference TRBV28 and TRBJ2-1, is DVKVTQSSRYLVKRTGEKVFLECVQDMDHENMFWYRQDPGLGLRLIYFSYDVKMKEKGDIPEGYSVSREKKERFSLILESASTNQTSMYLCASSSELTAGERNEQFFGPGTRLTVL.

DNA of the CDR3: TGTGCCAGCAGCGTAGGTGGGAGAAGCTATGAGCAGTTCTTC. Translation gives CASSVGGRSYEQFF. The rearrangement uses TRBV9 and TRBJ2-1, with D possibly TRBD2 on 5 matching bases. The CDR3 length is 14 residues. V gave up 0 bases and J gave up 8 bases, with 12 bases separating them. Germline CDR1 is SGDLS and CDR2 is YYNGEE.